This TCR beta chain emerged from a study of cytomegalovirus exposure and HLA in healthy donors. The wider study: The 110 or so validation repertoires used the same platform as the roughly 670 first-cohort repertoires, a later analysis reported. The study, taken as a whole, reports: A list of approximately 150 TCR beta chains associated with cytomegalovirus was given. Reported results showed that the classifier diagnosed cytomegalovirus status with high specificity and sensitivity.

Germline V gene lookup returns CDR1 SGDLS and CDR2 YYNGEE. The CDR3 is 14 amino acids. Trimming left V 2 bases short and J 3 bases short, with 9 bases between. Note on this clone: The antigen is not known.

Using immunoSEQ multiplex PCR, the repertoire was profiled, and TCRdb retains in-frame clones only, with some absent. This table has roughly 130,000 clones, 88% appearing once. The validation cohort, a group of some 120 subjects, included the donors and was separate from the roughly 620-subject first cohort. Sequenced input: PBMCs. This chain links TRBV9 with TRBJ2-1, with no clear D. This TCR was sampled from a man younger than 40 in good health and CMV-seronegative. CDR3 sequence: CASSVSYSYNEQFF. The CDR3 DNA sequence: TGTGCCAGCAGCGTCAGCTACAGCTACAATGAGCAGTTCTTC. Variable domain in full (rest from reference TRBV9 and TRBJ2-1): DSGVTQTPKHLITATGQRVTLRCSPRSGDLSVYWYQQSLDQGLQFLIQYYNGEERAKGNILERFSAQQFPDLHSELNLSSLELGDSALYFCASSVSYSYNEQFFGPGTRLTVL.